One and the same sample provided the 7 T cell receptor beta chains below, sequenced in a study of cytomegalovirus exposure and HLA in healthy donors. The PCR made use of 60 Vbeta and 13 Jbeta primers. Repertoires were generated with immunoSEQ multiplex PCR, while TCRdb's copy carries only in-frame clones and drops some. The profile shows about 95,000 clones, just under 80% of them singletons. Source material: PBMCs. These receptors came from a woman between 35 and 50 years old in good health and CMV-seropositive.

The V call is TRBV2, the J call TRBJ1-1; no reliable D call. This CDR3 comprises 14 residues. V was cut by 7 bases and J by 0 bases, with 12 bases left in between. Germline V gene lookup returns CDR1 SNHLY and CDR2 FYNNEI. The CDR3 coding sequence is TGTGCCAGCAAGGCCAGGCTTATGAACACTGAAGCTTTCTTT. Translated: CASKARLMNTEAFF. Based on the CDR3 plus reference TRBV2 and TRBJ1-1, the full variable domain is EPEVTQTPSHQVTQMGQEVILRCVPISNHLYFYWYRQILGQKVEFLVSFYNNEISEKSEIFDDQFSVERPDGSNFTLKIRSTKLEDSAMYFCASKARLMNTEAFFGQGTRLTVV.

The chain recombines TRBV7-8 with TRBJ2-7; TRBD2 aligns across 12 bases. This CDR3 has 16 residues. V was clipped by 1 base and J by 7 bases; unmatched bases: 8. The germline gives CDR1 SGHVS, CDR2 FQNEAQ. Here the CDR3 reads CASSLEGLAGRAEQYF. The DNA of the CDR3 is TGTGCCAGCAGCTTAGAAGGACTAGCGGGGAGAGCTGAGCAGTACTTC.

The rearrangement links TRBV5-1 to TRBJ1-2; a weak D match, TRBD1 (6 bases). The germline V and J ends were trimmed by 2 bases and 0 bases, with 11 bases remaining between them. The CDR3 sequence is 15 residues long. Germline V gives CDR1 SGHRS, CDR2 YFSETQ. The CDR3 spells CASSLTGFANYGYTF. As DNA, the CDR3 is TGCGCCAGCAGCTTAACAGGGTTTGCTAACTATGGCTACACCTTC.

The chain joins TRBV5-6 to TRBJ2-1; the match to TRBD2 covers 11 bases. Trimming removed 1 base from V and 6 bases from J; junction bases left unmatched: 3. The germline V gene encodes CDR1 SGHDT and CDR2 YYEEEE. CDR3 size: 15 residues. The CDR3 loop reads CASSLTGTSGNEQFF. CDR3 DNA sequence: TGTGCCAGCAGCTTGACCGGGACTAGCGGCAATGAGCAGTTCTTC.

This chain uses TRBV4-1 with TRBJ2-3; 8 bases map to TRBD2. The V gene end was trimmed by 1 base and the J gene end by 3 bases; junction bases not matched to a gene: 3. CDR3 length equals 15 residues. CDR1 and CDR2 from the germline V gene are MGHRA and YSYEKL. CDR3 nucleotides: TGCGCCAGCAGCCAAGTGGGGACTAGGACAGATACGCAGTATTTT. Its translation is CASSQVGTRTDTQYF.

This chain joins TRBV5-1 and TRBJ2-7, with TRBD1 matching 7 bases. Germline assignment: CDR1 SGHRS and CDR2 YFSETQ. This CDR3 spans 13 amino acids. J was trimmed by 5 bases and V by 4 bases; bases with no gene match: 6. The CDR3 protein is CASSKGQVDEQYF. The CDR3 DNA reads as TGCGCCAGCAGCAAAGGACAGGTCGACGAGCAGTACTTC.

This clone was seen more than once but under ten times. Other DNA sequences in this sample translate to the same CDR3. The J gene is TRBJ2-1, the V gene TRBV5-1; TRBD1 aligns across 8 bases. The V gene end was trimmed by 4 bases and the J gene end by 2 bases; junction bases not matched to a gene: 5. This CDR3 spans 15 amino acids. Germline lookup yields CDR1 SGHRS and CDR2 YFSETQ. CDR3 residues: CASSLGQGTYNEQFF. The CDR3 nucleotides are TGCGCCAGCAGCCTAGGACAGGGAACCTACAATGAGCAGTTCTTC.